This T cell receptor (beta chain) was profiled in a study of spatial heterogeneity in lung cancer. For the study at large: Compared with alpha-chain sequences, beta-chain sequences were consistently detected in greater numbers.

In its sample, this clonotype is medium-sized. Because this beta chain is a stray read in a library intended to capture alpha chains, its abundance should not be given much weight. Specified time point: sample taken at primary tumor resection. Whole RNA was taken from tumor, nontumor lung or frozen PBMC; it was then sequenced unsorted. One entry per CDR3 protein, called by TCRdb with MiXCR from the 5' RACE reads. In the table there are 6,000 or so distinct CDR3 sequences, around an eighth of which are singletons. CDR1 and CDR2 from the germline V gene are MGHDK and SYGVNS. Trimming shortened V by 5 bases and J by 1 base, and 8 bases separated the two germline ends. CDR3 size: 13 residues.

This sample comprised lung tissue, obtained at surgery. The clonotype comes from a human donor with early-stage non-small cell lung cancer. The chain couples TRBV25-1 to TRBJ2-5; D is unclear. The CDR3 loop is CASSRRAQETQYF. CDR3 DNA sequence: TGTGCCAGCAGTCGTCGGGCCCAAGAGACCCAGTACTTC.